One sample yielded the 5 T cell receptor beta chains listed below, sequenced in a study of blood T cell repertoires in COVID-19 (dated by TCRdb to about 2020). Library preparation employed the immunoSEQ multiplex PCR assay. TCRdb retrieved this table from immuneACCESS and kept in-frame rearrangements only. Not all clones are present; in checked studies, unresolved V genes account for under half, and no reason is known for the remainder. The sample table records some 250,000 clones; 88% of these occur just once. In total, the top ten clones hold around 0.98% of the sample. Sequencing used peripheral blood. These receptors came from a woman in her forties who had recovered from COVID-19.

V and J are TRBV30 and TRBJ1-2, with D tentatively TRBD1 (5 bases). Germline CDR1 is GTSNPN and CDR2 is SVGIG (reference sequence). Trimming took 0 bases from V and 8 from J, leaving 13 bases between them. The CDR3 length is 13 residues. CDR3 region: CAWSVGVAQGYTF. CDR3 DNA: TGTGCCTGGAGTGTAGGGGTGGCCCAGGGCTACACCTTC.

This clone showed up just once. This chain connects TRBV19 to TRBJ2-2; D is unclear. Trimming removed 1 base at V and 4 bases at J, with 7 bases between. The CDR3 has 14 amino acids. The germline V gene has CDR1 LNHDA and CDR2 SQIVND (reference sequence). The CDR3 region is CASSIVGATGELFF. CDR3 in DNA: TGTGCCAGTAGTATAGTGGGCGCCACCGGGGAGCTGTTTTTT. Full variable domain (missing parts from reference TRBV19 and TRBJ2-2): DGGITQSPKYLFRKEGQNVTLSCEQNLNHDAMYWYRQDPGQGLRLIYYSQIVNDFQKGDIAEGYSVSREKKESFPLTVTSAQKNPTAFYLCASSIVGATGELFFGEGSRLTVL.

This clone is a singleton in its sample. The chain links TRBV10-3 to TRBJ2-3; 10 bases fit TRBD2. There are 16 residues in the CDR3. V was pared by 2 bases and J by 4 bases, with 6 bases of the junction left unmatched. Per germline, CDR1 ENHRY and CDR2 SYGVKD. Written as DNA, the CDR3 is TGTGCCATCAGTGAGGCGGCTAGCGGGAGCGCAGATACGCAGTATTTT. It is translated as CAISEAASGSADTQYF.

CDR3 DNA: TGTGCCAGCAGCGACGGCCCGGGAGGGTCTACGAATCAGTACTTC. It codes for CASSDGPGGSTNQYF. The chain links TRBV9 to TRBJ2-7, with 8 bases identical to TRBD2. The CDR3 length is 15 residues. Germline CDR1 reads SGDLS; CDR2 reads YYNGEE. Trimming cost V 3 bases and J 10 bases; bases outside gene matches: 15.

The genes are TRBV6-5 and TRBJ1-3; TRBD1 is a possible D gene (5 bases). This CDR3 has 15 residues. Deletions cut 6 bases from V and 1 base from J, with 13 bases between. Germline assignment: CDR1 MNHEY and CDR2 SVGAGI. The CDR3 nucleotides are TGTGCCAGCAGCGTGGGGCTGAGTTCTGGAAACACCATATATTTT. Its translation is CASSVGLSSGNTIYF.